This T cell receptor (beta chain) came from a study of blood T cells in healthy people across ages. Study results and limitations: Diversity estimates from one million T cells were considered underestimates. Naive T cell percentage showed a strong correlation with the diversity of TCR beta.

Roughly 9.5 milliliters of peripheral blood were drawn from each donor into EDTA-treated tubes. The length of the CDR3 is 14 residues. The V gene's germline CDR1 is SQVTM and CDR2 ANQGSEA. The germline V and J ends were trimmed by 1 base and 6 bases, with 15 bases remaining between them. Combining a sample-barcoded 5' primer with a J-beta primer mix, a second PCR ran for roughly 6 to 12 cycles. TCRdb used MiXCR to reprocess the 5' RACE reads, holding one entry per CDR3 protein. This table has 950,000 to 1,200,000 distinct CDR3 sequences, about two fifths appearing once. Comments on this clonotype: What it recognizes is unknown.

The TCR sequence derives from a man younger than 35 in good health. V gene TRBV29-1 combines with J gene TRBJ1-2; the D gene is possibly TRBD1 (5 bases). Sequenced sample: blood. CDR3 coding DNA: TGCAGCGTTGAAGGATCGGGGGAGGAGAATGGCTACACCTTC. It codes for CSVEGSGEENGYTF.